This T cell receptor (beta chain) was obtained from a study of CD8 T cells in Susac syndrome. About 0.45 to 1 ug RNA was reverse transcribed with random hexamers. TCRdb itself ran the immunoSEQ multiplex PCR reads through MiXCR, one entry per CDR3 protein. The sample consists of 300,000 or so distinct CDR3 sequences, about 91% of them appearing once. This clonotype appeared once. Relapsing-remitting disease, either stable or active, was present in the treatment-naive patients who were the multiple sclerosis controls. The specimen was CD4+ T cells from PBMCs. This receptor was obtained from a human donor with multiple sclerosis.

As DNA, the CDR3 is TGTGCCAGCAGCCAGGCAGGGAGCGAGTATCAGCCCCAGCATTTT. It translates to CASSQAGSEYQPQHF. The J gene is TRBJ1-5, the V gene TRBV3-1; possible D gene TRBD1, 5 bases. Trimming cost V 3 bases and J 5 bases, with 14 bases left between them. CDR1 and CDR2 (germline): LGHDT, YNNKEL (reference sequence). CDR3 length: 15 amino acids.